The 6 T cell receptor beta chains below all came from one sample that was sequenced in a study of blood T cell repertoires in COVID-19. Clones were read by immunoSEQ multiplex PCR, and TCRdb kept only the in-frame ones, dropping some. This sample carries about 310,000 clones, more than 70% of them seen once, and the ten largest clones take approximately 7.8%. The sequencing input was peripheral blood. The receptor set was obtained from a woman aged 50 to 60 who had recovered from COVID-19.

V gene TRBV6-5 combines with J gene TRBJ1-1; D is ambiguous. The CDR3 loop spans 11 amino acids. Trimming pared 7 bases from V and 4 bases from J, leaving 7 bases between. CDR1 is MNHEY, CDR2 SVGAGI, per germline. The DNA of the CDR3 is TGTGCCAGCAACCGGGGCACTGAAGCTTTCTTT. As protein: CASNRGTEAFF.

This rearrangement joins TRBV28 to TRBJ1-6, with D tentatively TRBD1 (6 bases). The V gene lost 7 bases and the J gene lost 10 bases, with 23 bases spanning the gap. Germline CDR1 MDHEN, CDR2 SYDVKM. This CDR3 spans 16 amino acids. The CDR3 here is CASTNSGGARGSPLHF. The CDR3 DNA follows: TGTGCCAGCACTAATTCCGGGGGGGCGAGGGGATCACCCCTCCACTTT.

This chain links TRBV6-1 with TRBJ2-7; TRBD1 is a possible D gene (5 bases). V gave up 6 bases and J gave up 7 bases, with 13 bases separating them. The CDR3 consists of 12 residues. Per germline, CDR1 MNHNS and CDR2 SASEGT. CDR3 in DNA: TGTGCCAGCAGAACCTCAGGGTGGGAGCAGTACTTC. Translated: CASRTSGWEQYF.

The chain combines TRBV18 with TRBJ2-2, with 12 bases aligning to TRBD2. V gave up 3 bases and J gave up 5 bases; unmatched junction bases: 7. Germline CDR1 is KGHSH and CDR2 is LQKENI. CDR3 size: 17 residues. DNA of the CDR3: TGTGCCAGCTCACCCATGACTAGCGGGAGTCGTACCGGGGAGCTGTTTTTT. Translated: CASSPMTSGSRTGELFF.

This chain connects TRBV3-1 (or the pseudogene TRBV3-2) to TRBJ2-5, with D possibly being TRBD1 (5 bases). V lost 4 bases, J lost 4 bases, and 13 bases lay in between. The CDR3 loop spans 14 amino acids. Per the germline V gene, CDR1 is LGHDT and CDR2 is YNNKEL (reference sequence). This CDR3 is CASSRGVEAETQYF. DNA for the CDR3: TGTGCCAGCAGCCGGGGCGTAGAAGCAGAGACCCAGTACTTC.

J is TRBJ1-5 and V is TRBV6-6, with 9 bases matching TRBD1. The ends lost 6 bases at V and 2 bases at J; junction bases unmatched: 5. Germline CDR1 and CDR2: MNHNY and SVGAGI (reference sequence). This CDR3 spans 15 amino acids. CDR3 amino acids: CASRHRDRGNQPQHF. For the CDR3, the DNA is TGTGCCAGCAGACACCGGGACAGGGGCAATCAGCCCCAGCATTTT.